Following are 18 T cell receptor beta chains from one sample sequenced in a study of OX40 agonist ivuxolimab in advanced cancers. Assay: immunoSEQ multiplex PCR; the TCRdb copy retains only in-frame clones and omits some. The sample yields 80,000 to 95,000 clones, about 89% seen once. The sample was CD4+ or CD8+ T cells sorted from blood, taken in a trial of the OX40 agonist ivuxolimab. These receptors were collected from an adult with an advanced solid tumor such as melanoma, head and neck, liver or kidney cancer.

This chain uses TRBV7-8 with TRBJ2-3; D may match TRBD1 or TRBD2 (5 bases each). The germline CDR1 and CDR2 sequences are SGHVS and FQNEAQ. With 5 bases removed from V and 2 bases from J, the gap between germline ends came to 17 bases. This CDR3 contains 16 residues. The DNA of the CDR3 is TGTGCCAGCAGCCCTTTGGGGGTTCTAGACACAGATACGCAGTATTTT. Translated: CASSPLGVLDTDTQYF.

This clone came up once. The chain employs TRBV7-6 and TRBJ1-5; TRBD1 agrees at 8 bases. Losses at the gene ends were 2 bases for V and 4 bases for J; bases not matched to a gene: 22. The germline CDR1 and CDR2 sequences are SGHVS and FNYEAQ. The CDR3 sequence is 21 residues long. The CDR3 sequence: CASSLTPPGTGEYFGNQPQHF. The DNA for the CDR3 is TGTGCCAGCAGCTTAACCCCCCCCGGGACAGGCGAATACTTTGGGAATCAGCCCCAGCATTTT.

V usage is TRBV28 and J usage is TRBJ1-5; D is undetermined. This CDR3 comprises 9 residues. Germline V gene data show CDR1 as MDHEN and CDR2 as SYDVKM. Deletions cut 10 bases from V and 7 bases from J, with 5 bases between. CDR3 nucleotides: TGTGCCACAGACCAGCCCCAGCATTTT. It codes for CATDQPQHF.

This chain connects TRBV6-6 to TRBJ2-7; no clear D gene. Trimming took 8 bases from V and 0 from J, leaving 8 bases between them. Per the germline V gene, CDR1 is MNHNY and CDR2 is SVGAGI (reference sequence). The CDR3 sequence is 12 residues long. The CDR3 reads CASWSGSYEQYF. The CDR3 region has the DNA TGTGCCAGCTGGTCAGGCTCCTACGAGCAGTACTTC.

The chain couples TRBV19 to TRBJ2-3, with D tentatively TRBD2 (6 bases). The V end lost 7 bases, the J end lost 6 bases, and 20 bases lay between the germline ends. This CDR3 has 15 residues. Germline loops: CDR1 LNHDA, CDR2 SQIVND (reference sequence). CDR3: CASNWGSGSGDTQYF. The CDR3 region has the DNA TGTGCCAGTAATTGGGGAAGCGGGTCTGGGGATACGCAGTATTTT.

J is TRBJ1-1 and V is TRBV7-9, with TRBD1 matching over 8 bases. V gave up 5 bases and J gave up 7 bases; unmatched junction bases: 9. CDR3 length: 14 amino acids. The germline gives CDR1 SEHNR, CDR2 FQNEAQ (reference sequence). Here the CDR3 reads CASSGTGGGDEAFF. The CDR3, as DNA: TGTGCCAGCAGCGGTACAGGGGGAGGGGATGAAGCTTTCTTT.

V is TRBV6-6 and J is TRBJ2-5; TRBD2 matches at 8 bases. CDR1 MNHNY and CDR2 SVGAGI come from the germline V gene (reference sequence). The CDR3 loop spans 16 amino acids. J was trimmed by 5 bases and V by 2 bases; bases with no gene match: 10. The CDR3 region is CASSYVAGPPGETQYF. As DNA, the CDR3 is TGTGCCAGCAGTTACGTAGCGGGGCCCCCGGGGGAGACCCAGTACTTC.

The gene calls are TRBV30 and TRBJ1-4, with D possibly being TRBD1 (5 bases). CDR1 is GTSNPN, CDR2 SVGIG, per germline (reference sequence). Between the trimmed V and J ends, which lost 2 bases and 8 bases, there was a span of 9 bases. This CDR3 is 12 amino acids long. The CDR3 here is CAWSNRPEKLFF. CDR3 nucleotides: TGTGCCTGGAGTAACAGGCCCGAAAAACTGTTTTTT. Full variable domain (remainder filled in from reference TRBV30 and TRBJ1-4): SQTIHQWPATLVQPVGSPLSLECTVEGTSNPNLYWYRQAAGRGLQLLFYSVGIGQISSEVPQNLSASRPQDRQFILSSKKLLLSDSGFYLCAWSNRPEKLFFGSGTQLSVL.

The CDR3 DNA reads TGTGCCAGCAGTGGAGGCTCCGCGTATGAGCAGTACTTC. This encodes CASSGGSAYEQYF. The chain joins TRBV6-6 to TRBJ2-7; D might be TRBD2 (5 bases). This CDR3 has 13 residues. CDR1 and CDR2 (germline): MNHNY, SVGAGI (reference sequence). V lost 5 bases and J 7 bases, leaving 15 bases between the germline ends.

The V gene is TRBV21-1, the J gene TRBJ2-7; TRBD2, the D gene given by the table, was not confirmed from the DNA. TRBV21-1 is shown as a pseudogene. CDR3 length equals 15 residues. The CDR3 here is CASSPSGSIAYEQYF. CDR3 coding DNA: TGTGCCAGCAGCCCAAGCGGGAGCATTGCCTACGAGCAGTACTTC.

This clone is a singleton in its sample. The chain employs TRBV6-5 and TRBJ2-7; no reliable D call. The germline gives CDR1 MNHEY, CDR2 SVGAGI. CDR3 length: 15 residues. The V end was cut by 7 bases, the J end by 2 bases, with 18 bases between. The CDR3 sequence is CASTSNSDLPYEQYF. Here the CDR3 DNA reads TGTGCCAGCACCTCTAACTCGGACCTTCCCTACGAGCAGTACTTC.

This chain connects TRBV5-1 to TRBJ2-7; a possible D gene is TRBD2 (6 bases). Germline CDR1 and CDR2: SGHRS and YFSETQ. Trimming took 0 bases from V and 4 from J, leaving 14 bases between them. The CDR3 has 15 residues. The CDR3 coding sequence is TGCGCCAGCAGCTTGGCCGGGCGGGGTGGTTACGAGCAGTACTTC. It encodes CASSLAGRGGYEQYF.

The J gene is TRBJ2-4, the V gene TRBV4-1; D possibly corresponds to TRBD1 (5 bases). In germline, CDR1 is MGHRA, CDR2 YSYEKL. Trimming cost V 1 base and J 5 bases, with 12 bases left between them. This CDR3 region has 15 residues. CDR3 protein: CASSQGVGAENIQYF. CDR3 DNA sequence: TGCGCCAGCAGCCAAGGAGTTGGGGCGGAAAACATTCAGTACTTC.

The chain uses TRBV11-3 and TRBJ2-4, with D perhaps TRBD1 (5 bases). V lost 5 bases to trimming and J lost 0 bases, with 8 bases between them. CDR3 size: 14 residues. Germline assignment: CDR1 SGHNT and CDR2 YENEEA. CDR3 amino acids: CASSQGVAKNIQYF. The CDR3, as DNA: TGTGCCAGCAGCCAAGGGGTAGCCAAAAACATTCAGTACTTC. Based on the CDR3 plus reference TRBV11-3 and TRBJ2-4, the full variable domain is EAGVVQSPRYKIIEKKQPVAFWCNPISGHNTLYWYLQNLGQGPELLIRYENEEAVDDSQLPKDRFSAERLKGVDSTLKIQPAELGDSAVYLCASSQGVAKNIQYFGAGTRLSVL.

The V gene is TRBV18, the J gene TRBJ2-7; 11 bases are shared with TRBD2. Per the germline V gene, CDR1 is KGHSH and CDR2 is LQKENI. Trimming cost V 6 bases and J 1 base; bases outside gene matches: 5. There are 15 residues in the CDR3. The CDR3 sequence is CASSQTSGGSYEQYF. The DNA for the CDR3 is TGTGCCAGCTCTCAAACTAGCGGGGGTTCCTACGAGCAGTACTTC.

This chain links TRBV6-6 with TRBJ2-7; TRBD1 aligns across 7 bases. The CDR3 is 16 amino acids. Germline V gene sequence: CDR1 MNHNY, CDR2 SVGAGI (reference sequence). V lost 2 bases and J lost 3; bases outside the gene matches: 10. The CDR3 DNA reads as TGTGCCAGCAGTTACCTTTCGACAGGGAACAACTACGAGCAGTACTTC. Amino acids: CASSYLSTGNNYEQYF.

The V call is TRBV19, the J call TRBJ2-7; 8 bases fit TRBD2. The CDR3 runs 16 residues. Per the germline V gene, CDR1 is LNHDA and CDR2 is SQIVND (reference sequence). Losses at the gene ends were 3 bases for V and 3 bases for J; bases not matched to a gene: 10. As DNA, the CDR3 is TGTGCCAGTAGTATTTCACGTGCTAGCGGGTTCTACGAGCAGTACTTC. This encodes CASSISRASGFYEQYF.

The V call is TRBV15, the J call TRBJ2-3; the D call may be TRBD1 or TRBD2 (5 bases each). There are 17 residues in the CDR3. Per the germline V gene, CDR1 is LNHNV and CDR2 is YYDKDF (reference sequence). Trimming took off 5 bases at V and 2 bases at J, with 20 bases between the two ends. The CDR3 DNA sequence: TGTGCCACCAGCGTCTATTATAGAGGGGCTAACACAGATACGCAGTATTTT. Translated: CATSVYYRGANTDTQYF. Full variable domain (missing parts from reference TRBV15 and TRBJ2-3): DAMVIQNPRYQVTQFGKPVTLSCSQTLNHNVMYWYQQKSSQAPKLLFHYYDKDFNNEADTPDNFQSRRPNTSFCFLDIRSPGLGDTAMYLCATSVYYRGANTDTQYFGPGTRLTVL.